The source of this TCR beta chain is a study of shared T cell receptors in the human thymus. The CDR3 spans 16 residues. Germline CDR1 and CDR2: LNHNV and YYDKDF (reference sequence). V was shortened by 5 bases and J by 1 base, with 16 bases between the two germline ends. TCRdb's table, derived via immunoSEQ multiplex PCR, lists solely in-frame clones and lacks some. This sample has fewer than 700,000 clones, with roughly 90% found just once. This sample was also put to use in a study of human thymus T cells. That work contributes: Donors were healthy Finnish babies undergoing corrective operations for congenital heart defects. The thymus tissue came from resections taken during corrective heart surgery. Both thymic and peripheral blood repertoires showed apparently biased V and J usage. Related studies found that unrelated individuals share highly overlapping thymic repertoires.

The material sequenced was thymocytes. The gene calls are TRBV15 and TRBJ2-3; TRBD1 is a possible D gene (5 bases). The sequence came from a boy younger than two with a congenital heart defect. CDR3 sequence: CATSRLLQGCTDTQYF. The CDR3 bases are TGTGCCACCAGCCGATTATTGCAGGGCTGCACAGATACGCAGTATTTT.